A single TCR beta chain is shown here with its context. The specificity of this receptor is unknown. Base qualities are missing; no much larger clone stands one base away. The collaborating institutions used their own protocols to collect whole blood in K2EDTA tubes. For TCRbeta analysis, collaborator samples were shipped as frozen whole blood, as isolated PBMCs, or as DNA extracted from either sample type. TCRbeta CDR3 regions were amplified from genomic DNA using the immunoSEQ Assay, a bias-controlled multiplex PCR. The original methods were these. Within the assay, amplification of reference gene primers was used to estimate how many nucleated cells each sample contained. Sequence reads were collapsed and filtered to measure the absolute abundance of every unique TCRbeta CDR3 rearrangement. For each sample, productive Simpson clonality was calculated as the square root of Simpson's diversity index across productive rearrangements. TCRdb's version of the immuneACCESS table is confined to in-frame rearrangements and falls short of the full clone set. An unresolved V gene accounts for under half of the shortfall where checked; the remainder is of unknown origin. V and J calls and clone size come straight from that table; D and trimming were deduced from the DNA. The sample includes approximately 110,000 clones, with 88% observed a single time. About 0.9% of the sample comes from the top ten.

The data stem from a study of blood T cell repertoires in COVID-19 (dated by TCRdb to 2020 to 2021). In terms of the full investigation: The collaborator samples originated in the United States, Italy and Spain and spanned the acute and convalescent phases of COVID-19. The sample metadata nearly always contained a de-identified subject ID, COVID-19 status, age in years and sex. Subjects who had been exposed to COVID-19, were actively infected with it, or had recovered from it provided the deeply sampled blood TCRbeta repertoires that made up the dataset. Samples came from the ongoing ImmuneRACE study (first 160 participants) plus 1,254 subjects from 6 global collaborators. The repertoires were released in a freely available public database meant as a resource for research on the immune response to SARS-CoV-2. The material from the prospective study consisted of cDNA or gDNA derived from T cells, B-cell-depleted T cells, or PBMCs. HLA class I and class II types, where available, came from metadata supplied by the sample provider rather than from assay-based typing. General conclusions and limits of the study: The amount of clinical and demographic metadata varied by source and participant and was provided uncurated.

The CDR3, cysteine through phenylalanine, is 15 amino acids long. The read is trimmed to its CDR3 DNA, 45 bases read in frame from base 1. The junction carries 15 bases between V and J, which are trimmed by 6 bases and 2 bases respectively. CDR1 is given as MNHEY and CDR2 as SVGAGI, both from the germline V gene. The TCR sequence derives from a woman aged 45-59 years with active or convalescent COVID-19. Recombination linked TRBV6-5 to TRBJ2-3; the D gene is perhaps TRBD2, on 6 matching bases. Sequencing input: peripheral blood. The DNA sequence is as follows: TGTGCCAGCAGCTCGACCGGGACTTCCACAGATACGCAGTATTTT. It encodes CASSSTGTSTDTQYF.